The sequence of this T cell receptor beta chain was determined in a study of neoadjuvant nivolumab and ipilimumab in lung cancer. Germline V gene data show CDR1 as SGHRS and CDR2 as YFSETQ. The V and J ends lost 4 bases and 5 bases, in that order; junction bases with no gene match: 7. This CDR3 contains 15 residues. This clone was recorded once. As yet, its antigen is unknown. Generated by immunoSEQ multiplex PCR, the TCRdb table keeps only in-frame clones and is missing some. The sample includes 2,500 to 3,000 clones, roughly 85% of them seen just once. Study observations and caveats: TCR richness and clonality were higher in tumors than adjacent uninvolved lung. Blood richness before therapy tracked richness in tumors resected after neoadjuvant therapy. Pathologic regression was not significantly tied to TCR clonality. From pretherapy to surgery, tumor richness and clonality rose with dual therapy.

This sample comprised tumor tissue, obtained before neoadjuvant nivolumab, alone or with ipilimumab. The chain employs TRBV5-1 and TRBJ1-4; TRBD1 aligns across 8 bases. This TCR was sampled from an adult with non-small cell lung cancer. CDR3 sequence: CASSVGTGRNEKLFF. The CDR3 nucleotides read TGCGCCAGCAGCGTCGGGACAGGTAGAAATGAAAAACTGTTTTTT.